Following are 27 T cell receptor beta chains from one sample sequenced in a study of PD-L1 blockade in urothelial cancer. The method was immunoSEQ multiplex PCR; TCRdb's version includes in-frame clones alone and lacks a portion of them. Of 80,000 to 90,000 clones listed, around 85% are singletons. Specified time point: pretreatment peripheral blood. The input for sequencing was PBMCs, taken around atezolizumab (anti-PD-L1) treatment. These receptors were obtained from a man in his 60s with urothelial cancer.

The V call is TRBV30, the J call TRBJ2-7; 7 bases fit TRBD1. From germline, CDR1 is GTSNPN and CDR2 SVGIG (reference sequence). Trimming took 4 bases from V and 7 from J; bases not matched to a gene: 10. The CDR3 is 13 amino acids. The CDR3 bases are TGTGCCTGGACCCAGGGGGTGAGGGGGGAGCAGTACTTC. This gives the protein CAWTQGVRGEQYF.

The CDR3 DNA reads TGTGCCAGCAGCTCCCAAATTGGAACAGAAGAGACCCAGTACTTC. The encoded protein is CASSSQIGTEETQYF. The rearrangement joins TRBV7-2 to TRBJ2-5; D remains unclear. The germline V gene encodes CDR1 SGHTA and CDR2 FQGNSA. Trimming stripped 4 bases from V and 3 bases from J, with 15 bases between. This CDR3 has 15 residues.

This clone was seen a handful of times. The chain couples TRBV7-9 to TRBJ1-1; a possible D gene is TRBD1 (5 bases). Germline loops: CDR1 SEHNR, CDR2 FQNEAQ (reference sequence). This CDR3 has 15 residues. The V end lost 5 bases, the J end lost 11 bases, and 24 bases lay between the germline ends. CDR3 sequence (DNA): TGTGCCAGCAGCCCCCCTGGGGGGTCGTTAACTGGGGCTTTCTTT. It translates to CASSPPGGSLTGAFF.

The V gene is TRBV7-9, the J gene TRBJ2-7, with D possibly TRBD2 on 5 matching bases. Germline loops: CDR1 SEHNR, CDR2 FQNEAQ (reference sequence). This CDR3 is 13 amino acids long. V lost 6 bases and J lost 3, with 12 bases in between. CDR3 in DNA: TGTGCCAGCAGAGCGCGGGCGAGCTACGAGCAGTACTTC. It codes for CASRARASYEQYF.

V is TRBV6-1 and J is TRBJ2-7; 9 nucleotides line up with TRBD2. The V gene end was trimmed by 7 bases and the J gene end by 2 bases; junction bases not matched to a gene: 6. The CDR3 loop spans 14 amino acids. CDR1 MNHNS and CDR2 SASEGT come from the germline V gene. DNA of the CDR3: TGTGCCAGCACCCCCCTAGCGGGGCCCTACGAGCAGTACTTC. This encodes CASTPLAGPYEQYF.

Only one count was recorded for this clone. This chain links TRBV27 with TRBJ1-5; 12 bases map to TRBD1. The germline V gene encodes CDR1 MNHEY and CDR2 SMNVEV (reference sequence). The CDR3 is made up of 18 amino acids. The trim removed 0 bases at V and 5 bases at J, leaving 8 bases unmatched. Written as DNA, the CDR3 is TGTGCCAGCAGTTTATCGGGACAGGGGGCGAGCCAGGATCAGCCCCAGCATTTT. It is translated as CASSLSGQGASQDQPQHF.

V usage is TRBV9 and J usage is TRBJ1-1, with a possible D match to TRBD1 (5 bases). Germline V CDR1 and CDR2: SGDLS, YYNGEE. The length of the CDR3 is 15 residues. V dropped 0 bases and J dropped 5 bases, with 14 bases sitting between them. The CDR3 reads CASSVATRGGTEAFF. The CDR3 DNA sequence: TGTGCCAGCAGCGTAGCTACTAGGGGAGGGACTGAAGCTTTCTTT.

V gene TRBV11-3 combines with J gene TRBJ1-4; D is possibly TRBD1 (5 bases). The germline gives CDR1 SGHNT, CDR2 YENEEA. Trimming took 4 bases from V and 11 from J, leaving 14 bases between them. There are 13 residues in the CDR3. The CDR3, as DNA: TGTGCCAGCAGCTCCGGTCCTAGGGGTAAACTGTTTTTT. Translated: CASSSGPRGKLFF.

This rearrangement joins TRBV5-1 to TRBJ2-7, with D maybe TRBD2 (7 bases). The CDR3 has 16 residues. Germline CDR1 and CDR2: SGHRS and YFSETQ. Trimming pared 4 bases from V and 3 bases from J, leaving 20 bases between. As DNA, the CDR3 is TGCGCCAGCAGCCCCACAGGGAGGGCTAGGCGCTACGAGCAGTACTTC. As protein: CASSPTGRARRYEQYF.

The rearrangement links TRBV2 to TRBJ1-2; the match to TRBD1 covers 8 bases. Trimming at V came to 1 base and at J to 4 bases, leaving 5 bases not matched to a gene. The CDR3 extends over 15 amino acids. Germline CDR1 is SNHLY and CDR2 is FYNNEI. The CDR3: CASSEGQGTFYGYTF. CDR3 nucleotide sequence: TGTGCCAGCAGTGAAGGACAGGGGACATTCTATGGCTACACCTTC.

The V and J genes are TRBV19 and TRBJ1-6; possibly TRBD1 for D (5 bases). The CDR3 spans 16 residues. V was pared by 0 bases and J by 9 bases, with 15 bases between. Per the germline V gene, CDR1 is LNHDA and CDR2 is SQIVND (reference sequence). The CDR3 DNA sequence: TGTGCCAGTAGTATAGACGGGGGACCTTTTGGTTCACCCCTCCACTTT. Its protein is CASSIDGGPFGSPLHF. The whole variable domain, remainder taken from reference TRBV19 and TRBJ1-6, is DGGITQSPKYLFRKEGQNVTLSCEQNLNHDAMYWYRQDPGQGLRLIYYSQIVNDFQKGDIAEGYSVSREKKESFPLTVTSAQKNPTAFYLCASSIDGGPFGSPLHFGNGTRLTVT.

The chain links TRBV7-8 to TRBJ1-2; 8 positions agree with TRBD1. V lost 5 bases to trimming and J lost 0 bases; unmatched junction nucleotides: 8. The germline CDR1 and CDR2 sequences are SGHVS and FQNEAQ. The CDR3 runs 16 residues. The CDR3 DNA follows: TGTGCCAGCAGCGACATAGGACAGGGCACTAACTATGGCTACACCTTC. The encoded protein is CASSDIGQGTNYGYTF.

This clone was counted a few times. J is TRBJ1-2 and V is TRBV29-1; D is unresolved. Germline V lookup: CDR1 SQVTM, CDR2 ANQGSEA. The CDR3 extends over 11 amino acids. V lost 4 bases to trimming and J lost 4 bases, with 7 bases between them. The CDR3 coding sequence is TGCAGCGTTGGGGGAGGCTATGGCTACACCTTC. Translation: CSVGGGYGYTF.

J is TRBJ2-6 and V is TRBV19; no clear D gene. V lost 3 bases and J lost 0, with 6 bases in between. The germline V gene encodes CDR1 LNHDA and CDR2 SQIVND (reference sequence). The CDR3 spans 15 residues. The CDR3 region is CASSMSGSGANVLTF. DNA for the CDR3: TGTGCCAGTAGTATGTCCGGCTCTGGGGCCAACGTCCTGACTTTC.

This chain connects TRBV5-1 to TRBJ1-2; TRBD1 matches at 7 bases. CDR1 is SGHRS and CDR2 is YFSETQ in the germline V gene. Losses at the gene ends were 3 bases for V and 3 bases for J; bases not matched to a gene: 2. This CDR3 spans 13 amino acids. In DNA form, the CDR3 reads TGCGCCAGCAGCTACGACAGGGACTATGGCTACACCTTC. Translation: CASSYDRDYGYTF.

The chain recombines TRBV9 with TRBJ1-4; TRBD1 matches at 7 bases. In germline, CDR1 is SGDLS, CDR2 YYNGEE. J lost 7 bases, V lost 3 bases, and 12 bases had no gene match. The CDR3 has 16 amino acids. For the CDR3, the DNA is TGTGCCAGCAGCGACCTACCGGGACAGCGACTTGAAAAACTGTTTTTT. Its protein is CASSDLPGQRLEKLFF.

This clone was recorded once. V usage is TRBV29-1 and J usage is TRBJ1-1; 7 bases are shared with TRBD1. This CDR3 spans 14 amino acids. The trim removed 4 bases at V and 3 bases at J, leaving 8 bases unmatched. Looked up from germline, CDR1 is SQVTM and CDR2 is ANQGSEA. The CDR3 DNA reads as TGCAGCGTTGCCAGACAGGGTTTTTACACTGAAGCTTTCTTT. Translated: CSVARQGFYTEAFF.

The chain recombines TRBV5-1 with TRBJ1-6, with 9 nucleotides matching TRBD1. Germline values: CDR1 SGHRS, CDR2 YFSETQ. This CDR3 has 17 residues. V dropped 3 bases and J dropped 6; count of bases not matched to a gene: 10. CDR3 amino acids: CASSSVRDRVSNSPLHF. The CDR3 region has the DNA TGCGCCAGCAGCTCGGTGCGGGACAGGGTCTCTAATTCACCCCTCCACTTT.

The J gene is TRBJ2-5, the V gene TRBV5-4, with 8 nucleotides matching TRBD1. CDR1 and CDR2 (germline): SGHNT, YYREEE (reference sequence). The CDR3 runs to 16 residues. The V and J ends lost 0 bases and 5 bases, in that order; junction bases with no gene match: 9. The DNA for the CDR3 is TGTGCCAGCAGCTTGGCGGGGGCAGGGGGCGCGGAGACCCAGTACTTC. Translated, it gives CASSLAGAGGAETQYF. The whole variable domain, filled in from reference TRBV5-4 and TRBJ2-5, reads ETGVTQSPTHLIKTRGQQVTLRCSSQSGHNTVSWYQQALGQGPQFIFQYYREEENGRGNFPPRFSGLQFPNYSSELNVNALELDDSALYLCASSLAGAGGAETQYFGPGTRLLVL.

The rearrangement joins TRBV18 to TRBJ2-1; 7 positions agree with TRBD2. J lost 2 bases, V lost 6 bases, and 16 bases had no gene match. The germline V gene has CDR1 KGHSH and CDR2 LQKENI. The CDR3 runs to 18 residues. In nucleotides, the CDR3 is TGTGCCAGCTCCCCCCAGGGTAGCGCGGGAGTAACCTACAATGAGCAGTTCTTC. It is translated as CASSPQGSAGVTYNEQFF.

CDR3 amino acids: CASRRWNTEAFF. In DNA form, the CDR3 reads TGTGCCAGCAGGCGGTGGAACACTGAAGCTTTCTTT. The chain links TRBV6-5 to TRBJ1-1; D not resolved. Trimming cost V 6 bases and J 1 base, with 6 bases left between them. Germline CDR1 is MNHEY and CDR2 is SVGAGI. The CDR3 covers 12 residues.

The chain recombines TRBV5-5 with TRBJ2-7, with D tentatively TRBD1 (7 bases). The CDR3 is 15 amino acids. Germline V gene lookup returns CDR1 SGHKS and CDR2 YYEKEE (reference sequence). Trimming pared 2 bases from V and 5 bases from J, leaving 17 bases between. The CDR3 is CASSFFGQAGHEQYF. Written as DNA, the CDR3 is TGTGCCAGCAGCTTTTTCGGACAGGCGGGACACGAGCAGTACTTC.

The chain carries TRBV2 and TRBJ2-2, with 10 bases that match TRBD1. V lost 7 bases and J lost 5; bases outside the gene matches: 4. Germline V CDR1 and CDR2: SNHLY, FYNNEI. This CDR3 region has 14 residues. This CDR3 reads CASTGQGVTGELFF. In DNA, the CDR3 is TGTGCCAGCACTGGACAGGGGGTTACCGGGGAGCTGTTTTTT.

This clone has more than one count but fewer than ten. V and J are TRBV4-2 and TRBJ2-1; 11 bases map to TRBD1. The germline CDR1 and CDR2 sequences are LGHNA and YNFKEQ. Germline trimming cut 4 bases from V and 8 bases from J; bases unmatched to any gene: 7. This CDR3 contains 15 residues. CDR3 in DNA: TGTGCCAGCAGCCTGGGACAGGGGGATAGCTATGAGCAGTTCTTC. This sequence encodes CASSLGQGDSYEQFF.

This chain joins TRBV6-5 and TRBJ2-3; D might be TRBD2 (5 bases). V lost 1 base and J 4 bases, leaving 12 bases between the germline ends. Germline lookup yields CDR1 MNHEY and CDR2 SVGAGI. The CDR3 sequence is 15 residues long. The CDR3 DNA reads TGTGCCAGCAGTTACTATTCCGGTAGCGCAGATACGCAGTATTTT. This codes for CASSYYSGSADTQYF.

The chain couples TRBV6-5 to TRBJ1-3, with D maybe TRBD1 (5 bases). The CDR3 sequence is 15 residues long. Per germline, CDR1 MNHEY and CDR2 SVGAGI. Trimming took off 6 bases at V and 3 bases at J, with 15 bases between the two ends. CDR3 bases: TGTGCCAGCAGCCGAGCCCAAAGGGGTGGAAACACCATATATTTT. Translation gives CASSRAQRGGNTIYF.

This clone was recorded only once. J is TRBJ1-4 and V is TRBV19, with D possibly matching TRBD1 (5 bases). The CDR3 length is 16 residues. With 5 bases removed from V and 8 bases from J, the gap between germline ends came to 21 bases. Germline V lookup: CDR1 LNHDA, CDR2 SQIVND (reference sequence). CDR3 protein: CASSLSRALRGEKLFF. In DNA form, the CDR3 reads TGTGCCAGTAGTCTTTCCAGGGCACTTAGGGGAGAAAAACTGTTTTTT.